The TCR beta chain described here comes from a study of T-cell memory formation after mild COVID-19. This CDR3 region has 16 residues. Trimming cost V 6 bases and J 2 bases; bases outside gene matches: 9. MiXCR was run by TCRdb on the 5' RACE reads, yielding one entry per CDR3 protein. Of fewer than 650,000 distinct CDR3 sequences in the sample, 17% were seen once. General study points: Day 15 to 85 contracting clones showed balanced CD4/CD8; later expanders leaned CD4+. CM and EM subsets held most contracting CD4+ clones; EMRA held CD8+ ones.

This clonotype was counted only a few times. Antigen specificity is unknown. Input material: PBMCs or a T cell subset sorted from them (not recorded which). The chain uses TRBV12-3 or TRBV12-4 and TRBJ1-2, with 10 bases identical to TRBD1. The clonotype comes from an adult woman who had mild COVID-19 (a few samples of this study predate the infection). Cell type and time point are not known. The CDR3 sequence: CASSSQRTGGNYGYTF. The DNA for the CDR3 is TGTGCCAGCAGCTCCCAACGGACAGGGGGGAACTATGGCTACACCTTC.